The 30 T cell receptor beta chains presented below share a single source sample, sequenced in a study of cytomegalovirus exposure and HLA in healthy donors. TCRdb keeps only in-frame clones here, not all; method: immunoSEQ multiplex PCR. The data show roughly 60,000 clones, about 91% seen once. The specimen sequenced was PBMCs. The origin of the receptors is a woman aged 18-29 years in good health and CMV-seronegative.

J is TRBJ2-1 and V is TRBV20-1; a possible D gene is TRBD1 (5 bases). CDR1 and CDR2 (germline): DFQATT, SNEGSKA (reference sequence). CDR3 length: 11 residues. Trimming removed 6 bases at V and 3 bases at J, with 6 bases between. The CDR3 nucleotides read TGCAGTGCCACAGGCTACAATGAGCAGTTCTTC. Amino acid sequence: CSATGYNEQFF.

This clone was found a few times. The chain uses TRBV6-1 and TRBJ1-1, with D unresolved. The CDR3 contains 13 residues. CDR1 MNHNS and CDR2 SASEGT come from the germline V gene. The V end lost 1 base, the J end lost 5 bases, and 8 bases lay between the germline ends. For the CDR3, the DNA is TGTGCCAGCAGTGAAGTTGAGAAAACTGAAGCTTTCTTT. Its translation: CASSEVEKTEAFF.

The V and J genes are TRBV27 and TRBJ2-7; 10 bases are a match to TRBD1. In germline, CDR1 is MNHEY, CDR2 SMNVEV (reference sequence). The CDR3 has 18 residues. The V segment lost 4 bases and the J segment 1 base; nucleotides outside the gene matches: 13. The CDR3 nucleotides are TGTGCCAGCAGTTCAATTGCTCTGGGACAGGGGATTTCCTACGAGCAGTACTTC. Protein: CASSSIALGQGISYEQYF.

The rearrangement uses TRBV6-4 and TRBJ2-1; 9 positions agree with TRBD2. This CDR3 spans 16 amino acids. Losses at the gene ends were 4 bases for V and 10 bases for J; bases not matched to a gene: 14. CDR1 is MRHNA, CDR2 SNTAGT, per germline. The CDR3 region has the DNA TGTGCCAGCAGTGCCTCGGCTAGCGGGGAGGGTACGGAGCAGTTCTTC. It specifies CASSASASGEGTEQFF.

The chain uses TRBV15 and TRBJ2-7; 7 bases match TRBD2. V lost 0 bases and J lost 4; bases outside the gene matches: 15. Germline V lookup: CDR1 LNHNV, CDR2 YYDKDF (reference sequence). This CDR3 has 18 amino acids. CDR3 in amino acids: CATSRDRLGTMRSYEQYF. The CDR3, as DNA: TGTGCCACCAGCAGAGATCGCTTAGGGACTATGAGGTCTTACGAGCAGTACTTC.

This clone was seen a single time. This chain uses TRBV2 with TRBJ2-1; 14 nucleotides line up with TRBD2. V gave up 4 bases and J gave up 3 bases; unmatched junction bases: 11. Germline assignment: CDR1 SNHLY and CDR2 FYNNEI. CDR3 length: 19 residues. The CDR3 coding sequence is TGTGCCAGCAGTGCCGGGACTAGCGGGAGCTCCTCCTACTACAATGAGCAGTTCTTC. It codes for CASSAGTSGSSSYYNEQFF.

CDR3 residues: CASSPPGQGATGELFF. The CDR3 DNA sequence: TGTGCCAGCAGTCCCCCCGGGCAGGGGGCCACCGGGGAGCTGTTTTTT. The chain links TRBV27 to TRBJ2-2; 8 nucleotides align to TRBD1. CDR1 is MNHEY and CDR2 is SMNVEV in the germline V gene (reference sequence). V shed 5 bases, J shed 4 bases, and the junction held 9 bases outside the gene matches. This CDR3 comprises 16 residues.

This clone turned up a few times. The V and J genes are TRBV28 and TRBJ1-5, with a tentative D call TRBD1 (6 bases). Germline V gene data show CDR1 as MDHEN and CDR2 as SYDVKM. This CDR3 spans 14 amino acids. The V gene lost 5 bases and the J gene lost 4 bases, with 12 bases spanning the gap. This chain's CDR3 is CASSAQQGNQPQHF. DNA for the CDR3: TGTGCCAGCAGTGCCCAACAGGGAAATCAGCCCCAGCATTTT.

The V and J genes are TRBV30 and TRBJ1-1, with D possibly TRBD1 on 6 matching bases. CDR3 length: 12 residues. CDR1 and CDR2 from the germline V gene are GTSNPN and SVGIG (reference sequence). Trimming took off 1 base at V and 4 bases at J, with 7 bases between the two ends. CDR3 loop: CAWSGGGTEAFF. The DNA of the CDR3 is TGTGCCTGGAGTGGAGGGGGCACTGAAGCTTTCTTT.

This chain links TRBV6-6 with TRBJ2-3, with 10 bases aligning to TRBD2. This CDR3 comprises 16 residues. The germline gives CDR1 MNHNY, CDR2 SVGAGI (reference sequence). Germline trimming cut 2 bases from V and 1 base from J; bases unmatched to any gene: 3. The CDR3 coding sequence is TGTGCCAGCAGTTACGGCCTAGCGGGGGGCACAGATACGCAGTATTTT. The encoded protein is CASSYGLAGGTDTQYF.

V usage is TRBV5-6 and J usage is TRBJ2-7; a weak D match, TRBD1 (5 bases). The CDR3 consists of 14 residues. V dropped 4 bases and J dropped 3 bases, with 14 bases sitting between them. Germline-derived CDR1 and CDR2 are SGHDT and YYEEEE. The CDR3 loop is CASSLMGPDYEQYF. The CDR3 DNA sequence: TGTGCCAGCAGCCTAATGGGGCCGGACTACGAGCAGTACTTC.

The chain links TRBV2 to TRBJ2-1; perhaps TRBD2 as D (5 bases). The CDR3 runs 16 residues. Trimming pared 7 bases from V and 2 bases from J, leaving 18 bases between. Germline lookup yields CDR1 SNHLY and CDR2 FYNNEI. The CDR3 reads CASILPGITAYNEQFF. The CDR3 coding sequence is TGTGCCAGCATTCTTCCGGGAATTACGGCCTACAATGAGCAGTTCTTC.

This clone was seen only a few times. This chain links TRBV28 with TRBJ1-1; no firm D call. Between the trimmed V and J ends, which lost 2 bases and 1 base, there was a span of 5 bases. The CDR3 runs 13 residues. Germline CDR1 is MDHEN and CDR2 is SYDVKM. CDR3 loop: CASSLIGNTEAFF. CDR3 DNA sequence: TGTGCCAGCAGTTTAATCGGGAACACTGAAGCTTTCTTT.

CDR3 residues: CASSFDGTESYGYTF. In DNA, the CDR3 is TGTGCCAGCAGCTTCGACGGGACAGAGTCGTATGGCTACACCTTC. The gene calls are TRBV5-4 and TRBJ1-2; 7 bases line up with TRBD1. The ends lost 2 bases at V and 5 bases at J; junction bases unmatched: 9. There are 15 residues in the CDR3. Germline V gene lookup returns CDR1 SGHNT and CDR2 YYREEE (reference sequence).

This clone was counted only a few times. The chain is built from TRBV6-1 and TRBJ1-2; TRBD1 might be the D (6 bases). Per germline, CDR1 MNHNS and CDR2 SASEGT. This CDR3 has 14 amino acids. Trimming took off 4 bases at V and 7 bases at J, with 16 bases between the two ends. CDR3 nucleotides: TGTGCCAGCAGTGTCCCAGGGGTTCTCGCTGGCTACACCTTC. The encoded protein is CASSVPGVLAGYTF.

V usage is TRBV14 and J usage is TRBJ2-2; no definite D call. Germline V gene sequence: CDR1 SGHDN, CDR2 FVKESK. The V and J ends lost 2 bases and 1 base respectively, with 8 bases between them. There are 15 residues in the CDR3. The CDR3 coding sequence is TGTGCCAGCAGCCAAAGACTCGTGAACACCGGGGAGCTGTTTTTT. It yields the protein CASSQRLVNTGELFF.

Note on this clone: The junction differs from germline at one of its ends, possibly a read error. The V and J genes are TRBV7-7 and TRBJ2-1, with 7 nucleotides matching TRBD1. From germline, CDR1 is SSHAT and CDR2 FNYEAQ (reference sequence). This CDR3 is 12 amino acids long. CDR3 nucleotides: TGTGCTAGCAGCTTAATATCGACAGGGCGGTTCTTC. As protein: CASSLISTGRFF.

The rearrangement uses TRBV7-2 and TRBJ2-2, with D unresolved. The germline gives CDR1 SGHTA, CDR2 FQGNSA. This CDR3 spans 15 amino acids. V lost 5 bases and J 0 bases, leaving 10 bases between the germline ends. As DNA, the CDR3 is TGTGCCAGCAGCAAGGCAGGCGCGAACACCGGGGAGCTGTTTTTT. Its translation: CASSKAGANTGELFF.

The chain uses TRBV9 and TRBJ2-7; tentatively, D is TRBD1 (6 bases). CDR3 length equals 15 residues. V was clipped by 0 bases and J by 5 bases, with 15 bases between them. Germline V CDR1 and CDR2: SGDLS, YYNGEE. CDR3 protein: CASSVVGHPSNEQYF. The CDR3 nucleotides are TGTGCCAGCAGCGTAGTGGGACACCCTTCCAACGAGCAGTACTTC.

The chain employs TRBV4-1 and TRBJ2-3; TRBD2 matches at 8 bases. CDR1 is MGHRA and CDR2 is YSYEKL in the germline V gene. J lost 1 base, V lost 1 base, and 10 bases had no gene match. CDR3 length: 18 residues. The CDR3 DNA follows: TGCGCCAGCAGCCAAGTGATTAGGCGGGAGGTAGGCACAGATACGCAGTATTTT. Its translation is CASSQVIRREVGTDTQYF.

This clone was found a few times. The CDR3 nucleotides are TGTGCCAGCAGTGAAATCAACCTGGGAGGTGGCTACACCTTC. Translation gives CASSEINLGGGYTF. This chain uses TRBV2 with TRBJ1-2; D gene uncertain. Germline CDR1 is SNHLY and CDR2 is FYNNEI. V lost 2 bases to trimming and J lost 7 bases, with 14 bases between them. The CDR3 contains 14 residues.

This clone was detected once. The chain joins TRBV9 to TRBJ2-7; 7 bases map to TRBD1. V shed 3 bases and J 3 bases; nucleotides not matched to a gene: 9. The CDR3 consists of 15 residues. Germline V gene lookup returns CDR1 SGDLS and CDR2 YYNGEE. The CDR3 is CASSESTGTYYEQYF. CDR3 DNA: TGTGCCAGCAGCGAATCGACAGGGACCTACTACGAGCAGTACTTC. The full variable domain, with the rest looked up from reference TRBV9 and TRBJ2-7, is DSGVTQTPKHLITATGQRVTLRCSPRSGDLSVYWYQQSLDQGLQFLIQYYNGEERAKGNILERFSAQQFPDLHSELNLSSLELGDSALYFCASSESTGTYYEQYFGPGTRLTVT.

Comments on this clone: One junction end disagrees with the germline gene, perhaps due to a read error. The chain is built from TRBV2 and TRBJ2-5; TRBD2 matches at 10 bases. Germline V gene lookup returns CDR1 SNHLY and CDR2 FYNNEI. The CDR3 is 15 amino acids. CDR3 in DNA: TGTGCCAGCAGCGAAGCGGGAGGGCCTGAGAAGACCCAGTACTTC. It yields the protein CASSEAGGPEKTQYF.

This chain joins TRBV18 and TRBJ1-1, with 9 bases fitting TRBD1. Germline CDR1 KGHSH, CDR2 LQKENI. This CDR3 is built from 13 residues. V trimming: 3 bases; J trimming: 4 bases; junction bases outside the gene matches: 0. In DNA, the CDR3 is TGTGCCAGCTCACCGGGACAGGGCACTGAAGCTTTCTTT. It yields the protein CASSPGQGTEAFF.

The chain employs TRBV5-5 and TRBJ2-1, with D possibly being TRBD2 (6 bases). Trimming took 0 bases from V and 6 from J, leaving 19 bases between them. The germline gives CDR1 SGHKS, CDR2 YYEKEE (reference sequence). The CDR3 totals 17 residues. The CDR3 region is CASSLGYLDSGRNEQFF. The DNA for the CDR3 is TGTGCCAGCAGCTTGGGGTATTTGGATAGCGGTCGCAATGAGCAGTTCTTC. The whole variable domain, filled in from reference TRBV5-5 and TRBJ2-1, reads DAGVTQSPTHLIKTRGQQVTLRCSPISGHKSVSWYQQVLGQGPQFIFQYYEKEERGRGNFPDRFSARQFPNYSSELNVNALLLGDSALYLCASSLGYLDSGRNEQFFGPGTRLTVL.

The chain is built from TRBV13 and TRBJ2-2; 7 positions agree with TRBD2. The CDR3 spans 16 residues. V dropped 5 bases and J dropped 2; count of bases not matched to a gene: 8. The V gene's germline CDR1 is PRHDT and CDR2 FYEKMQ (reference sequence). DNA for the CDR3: TGTGCCAGCAGCCGGGGGGTGCGGGGTAACACCGGGGAGCTGTTTTTT. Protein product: CASSRGVRGNTGELFF.

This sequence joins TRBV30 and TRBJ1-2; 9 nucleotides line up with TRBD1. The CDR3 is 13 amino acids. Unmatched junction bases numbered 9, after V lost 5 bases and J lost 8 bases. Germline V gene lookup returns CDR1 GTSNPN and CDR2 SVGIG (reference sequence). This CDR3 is CAWGDREPGGYTF. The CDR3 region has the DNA TGTGCCTGGGGGGACAGGGAACCCGGGGGCTACACCTTC.

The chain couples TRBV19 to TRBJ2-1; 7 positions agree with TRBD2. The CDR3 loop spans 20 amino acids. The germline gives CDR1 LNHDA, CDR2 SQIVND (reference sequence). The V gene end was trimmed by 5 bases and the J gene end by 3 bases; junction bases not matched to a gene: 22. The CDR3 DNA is TGTGCCAGTAGTGCGCCTAGCGGCGGGATGACTATCCACATCTACAATGAGCAGTTCTTC. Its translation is CASSAPSGGMTIHIYNEQFF.

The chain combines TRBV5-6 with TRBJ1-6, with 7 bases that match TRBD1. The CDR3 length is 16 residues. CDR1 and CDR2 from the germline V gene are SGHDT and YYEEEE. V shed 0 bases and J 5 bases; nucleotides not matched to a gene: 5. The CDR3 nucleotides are TGTGCCAGCAGCTTGGGCAGACAGGGAAATAATTCACCCCTCCACTTT. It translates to CASSLGRQGNNSPLHF.

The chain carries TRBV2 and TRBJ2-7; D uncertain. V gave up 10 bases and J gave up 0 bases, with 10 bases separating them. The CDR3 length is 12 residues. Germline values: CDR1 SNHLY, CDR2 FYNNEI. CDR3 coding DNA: TGTGCCATCCGACGGAGCTCCTACGAGCAGTACTTC. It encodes CAIRRSSYEQYF.